In its sample, the clone carrying this TCR beta chain was seen once. What it binds is not known. The data are from a study of cytomegalovirus exposure and HLA in healthy donors. In the study overall: HLA-typed donors were the source of approximately 88 million unique TCRs, which an early data release held. Study results and caveats: There were about 160 TCR beta chains listed as cytomegalovirus-associated. Per published accounts, TCR beta sequences correctly predicted the HLA-A and HLA-B alleles of most subjects. Later analysis indicated greater clonal expansion among HLA-associated TCR beta chains than among equally common other chains.

PCR amplification relied on 60 Vbeta primers (plus 13 Jbeta primers). Method: immunoSEQ multiplex PCR; TCRdb's copy keeps in-frame clones and lacks some. Of roughly 200,000 clones detected, roughly 85% appear once; the ten largest clones hold approximately 2.2%. This CDR3 spans 17 amino acids. Germline V gene sequence: CDR1 MDHEN, CDR2 SYDVKM. The V and J ends lost 4 bases and 1 base, in that order; junction bases with no gene match: 8. The sequenced material came from PBMCs. The rearrangement links TRBV28 to TRBJ1-1; 11 bases align to TRBD1. This receptor was identified in a woman between 50 and 59 years old in good health and CMV-seronegative. The CDR3 is CASSSPGQGDQNTEAFF. Here the CDR3 DNA reads TGTGCCAGCAGTTCGCCGGGACAGGGGGACCAGAACACTGAAGCTTTCTTT. Based on the CDR3 plus reference TRBV28 and TRBJ1-1, the full variable domain is DVKVTQSSRYLVKRTGEKVFLECVQDMDHENMFWYRQDPGLGLRLIYFSYDVKMKEKGDIPEGYSVSREKKERFSLILESASTNQTSMYLCASSSPGQGDQNTEAFFGQGTRLTVV.